The entry that follows covers one T cell receptor beta chain sequence. As yet, its antigen is unknown. These data come from a study of cytomegalovirus exposure and HLA in healthy donors. On the study more broadly: T cells numbering approximately 170 million yielded some 120 million unique TCR beta sequences in an earlier analysis.

The CDR3 runs 15 residues. Germline V gene lookup returns CDR1 SGHRS and CDR2 YFSETQ. J lost 6 bases, V lost 4 bases, and 5 bases had no gene match. Regarding the study as a whole: Relative to the approximately 700-donor mean, N-insertions were reportedly fewer in an Asian-associated ancestry cluster in a later analysis.

PCR was performed using 60 Vbeta and 13 Jbeta primers. Profiling relied on immunoSEQ multiplex PCR, and the TCRdb table lists in-frame clones only, not all of them. In the table there are 140,000 to 150,000 clones, more than 7.5% of which are singletons. Sequencing was carried out using PBMCs. V usage is TRBV5-1 and J usage is TRBJ2-2; 11 bases map to TRBD2. This receptor was obtained from a man in his fifties or sixties in good health and CMV-seronegative. This chain's CDR3 is CASSISGRAAGELFF. The DNA for the CDR3 is TGCGCCAGCAGCATTAGCGGGAGGGCGGCCGGGGAGCTGTTTTTT.